This T cell receptor (beta chain) is drawn from a study of identical twins. Study-level findings and limits: Within cord blood, abundant beta clonotypes carried fewer insertions, but memory repertoires showed no such trend. Rather than following the same donors, the conclusions depended on cross-sectional statistical analysis.

This CDR3 has 13 amino acids. The germline CDR1 and CDR2 sequences are SGDLS and YYNGEE. V lost 0 bases and J 3 bases, leaving 7 bases between the germline ends. TCRdb fed the 5' RACE reads into MiXCR, producing one record per CDR3 protein. The sample has 650,000 to 750,000 distinct CDR3 sequences, 21% seen once; the top ten hold over 4%. Regarding this clonotype: Antigen specificity is unknown.

The sample was also linked to a second study, of T cells expressing NK-cell markers. From that report: Sorted T-cell subsets CD3+CD56+NKG2C+, CD3+CD56+NKG2C- and CD3+CD56-NKG2C+ were TCR beta-sequenced. Most of the eight sequenced donors were classified as HCMV-seropositive, and one was classified as seronegative.

The sequence came from a woman aged 18-29 years in good health. Sequenced sample: PBMCs. The chain joins TRBV9 to TRBJ2-7; D unclear. CDR3 in amino acids: CASSVDVSYEQYF. CDR3 coding DNA: TGTGCCAGCAGCGTAGATGTCAGCTACGAGCAGTACTTC.